This passage covers 9 T cell receptor beta chains from one sample sequenced in a study of human T cells and chemical hapten exposure. The time point: patch test 1, 2 weeks after DPC sensitization. Treatment described: therapeutic diphenylcyclopropenone sensitization with weekly scalp DPC. One entry per CDR3 protein results from TCRdb running MiXCR on the RACE reads. This sample has approximately 74,000 distinct CDR3 sequences, with 25% to 40% found just once. Specimen: whole blood, collected in connection with sensitization to the hapten diphenylcyclopropenone (DPC). These receptors were taken from a man aged 35 to 55 with alopecia areata. Some clones in this sample may be carry-over from other donors' samples.

The chain joins TRBV27 to TRBJ1-1; D unresolved. V lost 2 bases and J 4 bases, leaving 17 bases between the germline ends. In germline, CDR1 is MNHEY, CDR2 SMNVEV (reference sequence). CDR3 length equals 16 residues. CDR3 DNA sequence: TGTGCCAGCAGTTTAGTGGCATTCGGAACAATCACTGAAGCTTTCTTT. It yields the protein CASSLVAFGTITEAFF.

In this sample, this clonotype turned up a few times. This chain connects TRBV6-4 to TRBJ1-2, with TRBD1 matching over 10 bases. Looked up from germline, CDR1 is MRHNA and CDR2 is SNTAGT. This CDR3 spans 12 amino acids. The V segment lost 9 bases and the J segment 7 bases; nucleotides outside the gene matches: 5. The CDR3 DNA reads TGTGCCAGAACCGGGACAGGGGTTGGCTACACCTTC. Residues: CARTGTGVGYTF.

This clonotype was counted only a few times. V gene TRBV9 combines with J gene TRBJ1-1; D is unresolved. Looked up from germline, CDR1 is SGDLS and CDR2 is YYNGEE. This CDR3 has 14 residues. Trimming left V 0 bases short and J 4 bases short, with 10 bases between. In nucleotides, the CDR3 is TGTGCCAGCAGCGTAGAAGCGAAGAGCACTGAAGCTTTCTTT. Translating gives CASSVEAKSTEAFF.

This chain joins TRBV27 and TRBJ2-7; 11 bases map to TRBD1. Per germline, CDR1 MNHEY and CDR2 SMNVEV (reference sequence). J lost 4 bases, V lost 4 bases, and 6 bases had no gene match. The CDR3 is made up of 15 amino acids. The CDR3: CASSWGQGVSYEQYF. In DNA, the CDR3 is TGTGCCAGCAGTTGGGGACAGGGGGTAAGTTACGAGCAGTACTTC.

The chain carries TRBV7-6 and TRBJ2-2; 7 nucleotides match TRBD1. V gave up 5 bases and J gave up 0 bases; unmatched junction bases: 6. This CDR3 spans 16 amino acids. CDR1 is SGHVS and CDR2 is FNYEAQ in the germline V gene. The CDR3 loop is CASSPRTGANTGELFF. CDR3 nucleotide sequence: TGTGCCAGCAGCCCCCGGACAGGTGCGAACACCGGGGAGCTGTTTTTT.

This clonotype was detected only a few times. One end of the junction is discordant with germline, which a read error may explain. The rearrangement joins TRBV29-1 to TRBJ2-7; 8 nucleotides match TRBD2. The CDR3 length is 15 residues. CDR1 and CDR2 (germline): SQVTM, ANQGSEA. Here the CDR3 reads CSVEFVGRASHEQYF. The CDR3 coding sequence is TGCAGCGTTGAATTCGTCGGGAGGGCCTCCCACGAGCAGTACTTC.

This chain links TRBV27 with TRBJ2-1, with D unresolved. Germline CDR1 is MNHEY and CDR2 is SMNVEV (reference sequence). V dropped 5 bases and J dropped 0 bases, with 11 bases sitting between them. The CDR3 loop spans 15 amino acids. CDR3 DNA: TGTGCCAGCAGTCATCAGGCAGGCTCCTACAATGAGCAGTTCTTC. Translating it yields CASSHQAGSYNEQFF.

The chain employs TRBV6-5 and TRBJ1-3, with D possibly being TRBD1 (5 bases). The CDR3 totals 16 residues. V lost 0 bases, J lost 0 bases, and 9 bases lay in between. Germline V gene lookup returns CDR1 MNHEY and CDR2 SVGAGI. CDR3 sequence reads: CASSYSVGGSGNTIYF. The CDR3 nucleotides read TGTGCCAGCAGTTACTCAGTCGGGGGCTCTGGAAACACCATATATTTT.

The chain couples TRBV16 to TRBJ1-1, with D hard to call. The germline gives CDR1 KGHSY, CDR2 FQNENV. Trimming took off 1 base at V and 4 bases at J, with 13 bases between the two ends. CDR3 length: 15 residues. The CDR3 DNA is TGTGCCAGCAGCCAATTTCGGCAGCCGGGCACTGAAGCTTTCTTT. Protein product: CASSQFRQPGTEAFF.